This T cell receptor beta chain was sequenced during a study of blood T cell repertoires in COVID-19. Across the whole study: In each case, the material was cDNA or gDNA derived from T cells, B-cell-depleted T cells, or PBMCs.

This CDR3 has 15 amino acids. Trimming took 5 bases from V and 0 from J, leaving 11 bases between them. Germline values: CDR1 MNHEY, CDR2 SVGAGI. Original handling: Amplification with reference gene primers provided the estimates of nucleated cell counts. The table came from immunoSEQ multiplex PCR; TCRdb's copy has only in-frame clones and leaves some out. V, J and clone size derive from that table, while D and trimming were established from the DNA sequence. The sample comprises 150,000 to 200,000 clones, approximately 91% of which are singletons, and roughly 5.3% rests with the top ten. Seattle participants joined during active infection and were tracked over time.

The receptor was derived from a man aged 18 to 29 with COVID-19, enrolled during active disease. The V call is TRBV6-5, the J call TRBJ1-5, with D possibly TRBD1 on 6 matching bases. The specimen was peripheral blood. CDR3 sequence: CASSHTGYSNQPQHF. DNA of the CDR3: TGTGCCAGCAGTCATACAGGGTATAGCAATCAGCCCCAGCATTTT.